The 14 T cell receptor beta chains listed next were all sequenced from one sample in a study of identical twins. TCRdb processed the 5' RACE reads anew with MiXCR; each CDR3 protein has one entry. The profile shows 350,000 to 600,000 distinct CDR3 sequences, 13% to 15% of them singletons. These data also featured in a second study, about yellow fever vaccine responses in identical twins.

The sample consisted of CD4+ T cells sorted from blood. The receptors derive from a woman aged 18-30 years in good health.

V and J are TRBV6-5 and TRBJ1-6; D unresolved. CDR1 and CDR2 from the germline V gene are MNHEY and SVGAGI. The CDR3 has 12 amino acids. V lost 6 bases, J lost 4 bases, and 4 bases lay in between. The CDR3 is CASSNYNSPLHF. Written as DNA, the CDR3 is TGTGCCAGCAGCAATTATAATTCACCCCTCCACTTT.

This clonotype was detected only a few times. This chain uses TRBV28 with TRBJ1-6; 7 bases align to TRBD1. Losses at the gene ends were 2 bases for V and 4 bases for J; bases not matched to a gene: 2. The CDR3 length is 15 residues. The germline V gene encodes CDR1 MDHEN and CDR2 SYDVKM. The CDR3 protein is CASSLGTAYNSPLHF. CDR3 nucleotides: TGTGCCAGCAGTTTAGGGACAGCATATAATTCACCCCTCCACTTT.

This clonotype was seen ten or more times. The gene calls are TRBV12-3 or TRBV12-4 and TRBJ2-1; D is perhaps TRBD2 (6 bases). The length of the CDR3 is 15 residues. Trimming left V 4 bases short and J 0 bases short, with 10 bases between. CDR3 coding DNA: TGTGCCAGCAGTTCGGACTACCGCTCCTACAATGAGCAGTTCTTC. It codes for CASSSDYRSYNEQFF.

The rearrangement links TRBV2 to TRBJ1-1; TRBD1 might be the D (5 bases). Per germline, CDR1 SNHLY and CDR2 FYNNEI. This CDR3 region has 16 residues. With 6 bases removed from V and 1 base from J, the gap between germline ends came to 18 bases. The DNA for the CDR3 is TGTGCCAGCAGCCTCAACCCCGGAGGGGCGAACACTGAAGCTTTCTTT. It encodes CASSLNPGGANTEAFF.

Only a few counts were recorded for this clonotype. This chain uses TRBV10-3 with TRBJ2-2, with 7 bases matching TRBD1. Trimming took 10 bases from V and 6 from J; bases not matched to a gene: 11. The CDR3 extends over 14 amino acids. Germline-derived CDR1 and CDR2 are ENHRY and SYGVKD. CDR3 amino acids: CATQVAGGAGELFF. The CDR3 coding sequence is TGTGCCACCCAGGTGGCAGGGGGAGCCGGGGAGCTGTTTTTT.

The genes are TRBV6-5 and TRBJ1-6; D uncertain. The CDR3 is made up of 13 amino acids. V lost 4 bases, J lost 9 bases, and 10 bases lay in between. CDR1 and CDR2 (germline): MNHEY, SVGAGI. The CDR3 DNA sequence: TGTGCCAGCAGTTTGTATGTGGTTTCACCCCTCCACTTT. Protein sequence: CASSLYVVSPLHF.

The rearrangement uses TRBV18 and TRBJ2-6; D not resolved. This CDR3 contains 15 residues. Trimming cost V 3 bases and J 3 bases, with 9 bases left between them. Germline V gene lookup returns CDR1 KGHSH and CDR2 LQKENI. This chain's CDR3 is CASSPETFGANVLTF. CDR3 bases: TGTGCCAGCTCACCTGAGACGTTTGGGGCCAACGTCCTGACTTTC.

The chain employs TRBV6-5 and TRBJ1-5; D might be TRBD1 (5 bases). Germline CDR1 MNHEY, CDR2 SVGAGI. The CDR3 sequence is 17 residues long. V was trimmed by 2 bases and J by 7 bases, leaving 21 bases between them. The chain's CDR3 is CASSYGHPASMEQPQHF. As DNA, the CDR3 is TGTGCCAGCAGTTACGGACATCCGGCATCCATGGAACAGCCCCAGCATTTT.

The rearrangement uses TRBV6-2 or TRBV6-3 and TRBJ2-1, with TRBD1 matching 8 bases. The CDR3 contains 14 residues. From germline, CDR1 is MNHEY and CDR2 SVGEGT. The V segment lost 7 bases and the J segment 5 bases; nucleotides outside the gene matches: 7. The CDR3 reads CASTLDRVDNEQFF. The CDR3 region has the DNA TGTGCCAGCACCCTGGACAGGGTAGACAATGAGCAGTTCTTC.

This clonotype was counted between two and nine times. V gene TRBV7-9 combines with J gene TRBJ2-5; TRBD1 matches at 8 bases. The CDR3 is 17 residues long. With 6 bases clipped from V and 3 bases from J, the junction kept 15 bases outside the gene matches. Germline V lookup: CDR1 SEHNR, CDR2 FQNEAQ (reference sequence). The CDR3 region has the DNA TGTGCCAGCAGTTATGGACAGGGTCCAGTTAACGAAGAGACCCAGTACTTC. Translated, it gives CASSYGQGPVNEETQYF.

This clonotype was detected a few times. The gene calls are TRBV7-6 and TRBJ1-6; D is uncertain. The germline V and J ends were trimmed by 1 base and 4 bases, with 8 bases remaining between them. Germline CDR1 SGHVS, CDR2 FNYEAQ. CDR3 length: 15 amino acids. The CDR3 reads CASSLGHDYNSPLHF. The CDR3 DNA sequence: TGTGCCAGCAGCTTAGGCCACGATTATAATTCACCCCTCCACTTT.

This clonotype occurred a few times. This chain joins TRBV19 and TRBJ2-3; D unclear. Germline CDR1 reads LNHDA; CDR2 reads SQIVND (reference sequence). V lost 3 bases and J 4 bases, leaving 11 bases between the germline ends. The CDR3 runs to 14 residues. CDR3 sequence reads: CASSMSDLADTQYF. CDR3 nucleotide sequence: TGTGCCAGTAGTATGTCGGACCTGGCAGATACGCAGTATTTT.

This clonotype was counted a few times. The chain carries TRBV7-8 and TRBJ2-1, with a weak D call TRBD2 (6 bases). Between the trimmed V and J ends, which lost 0 bases and 7 bases, there was a span of 13 bases. This CDR3 comprises 15 residues. Germline CDR1 SGHVS, CDR2 FQNEAQ. CDR3 sequence reads: CASSLAPGSWNEQFF. DNA of the CDR3: TGTGCCAGCAGCTTAGCGCCCGGGAGCTGGAATGAGCAGTTCTTC.

V and J are TRBV15 and TRBJ2-3; D call uncertain. The CDR3 has 13 amino acids. Germline CDR1 LNHNV, CDR2 YYDKDF (reference sequence). The V gene lost 6 bases and the J gene lost 4 bases, with 11 bases spanning the gap. CDR3 sequence (DNA): TGTGCCACCAGGGGTCTAGTCGCAGATACGCAGTATTTT. Its protein product is CATRGLVADTQYF.